This TCR beta chain was retrieved from a study of T cell responses to AZD1222 COVID-19 vaccine. Study-wide results and limits: Females made up more of the donors, who were largely white British, and clonal diversity may have come out too low.

Concerning this clone itself: Its antigen remains unknown.

The germline CDR1 and CDR2 sequences are LNHDA and SQIVND (reference sequence). CDR3 size: 14 residues. Trimming at V came to 7 bases and at J to 2 bases, leaving 4 bases not matched to a gene. Measured with immunoSEQ multiplex PCR; TCRdb has only the in-frame clones, and not every one. This table has 95,000 to 150,000 clones, roughly 90% appearing once. The sample here was peripheral blood, taken on day 0 of AZD1222 vaccination. This receptor was identified in an adult in good health. V usage is TRBV19 and J usage is TRBJ1-5; 8 nucleotides match TRBD1. CDR3 in amino acids: CASTEDRGNQPQHF. The CDR3, as DNA: TGTGCCAGTACCGAGGACAGGGGCAATCAGCCCCAGCATTTT.